This T cell receptor beta chain was sequenced during a study of blood T cells in healthy people across ages (dated by TCRdb to between 2015 and 2016). Describing the broader study: Template switching captured roughly one uniquely barcoded TCR beta cDNA molecule per two T cells in model experiments. To avoid experimental bias, donors of different ages were randomly spread across the sequencing lanes. Donors were grouped into four age groups: young (average about 15 years), middle-aged (about 40), aged (around 60) and long-lived (approximately 75). To track age-related changes in TCR beta repertoire diversity, the study relied on deep sequencing normalized with unique cDNA molecular identifiers. For two donors (one aged 18 to 30 and one aged 80 or older), the study analyzed two additional independent replicas of 1 million unique cDNA reads from the same blood draw. General conclusions and limits of the study: Because profiling used bulk unsorted PBMCs, naive and antigen-experienced compartments could not be compared conclusively. Observed TCR beta diversity correlated strongly with the percentage of naive T cells measured by flow cytometry. The CMV infection status of donors was not known, potentially confounding age-related changes in expanded clonotypes. As age increased, observed TCR beta diversity per million T cells dropped in a roughly linear way, and a significant reduction was already evident by age 40. Compared with the aged group, more naive CD4+ T cells, fewer expanded clones and increased TCR diversity were shown by the long-lived group, suggesting age selection. Total diversity estimates from one million sequenced T cells were considered lower bounds and underestimates.

Library prep was done by 5' RACE. The reads were generated on an Illumina HiSeq 2500. A second PCR of about 6 to 11 cycles was performed with a sample-barcoded 5' primer and a J-beta primer mix. A unique molecular identifier was introduced onto each TCR beta cDNA molecule by a template-switch 5' adaptor carrying 12 random nucleotides. At least 3 million CDR3-containing paired-end reads were obtained from each sample. The Mint cDNA synthesis kit, primed by a TRBC-specific oligonucleotide, was used to synthesize first-strand cDNA from all RNA. Following uracil-DNA glycosylase treatment, a first 18-cycle PCR with universal primers M1SS and BC2_uni_R was performed on all cDNA. The study's processing was this. For normalization, 1 million high-quality reads were randomly selected from each sample, with every read carrying a distinct molecular identifier. Instead of being binned into consensus sequences, reads with shared molecular identifiers were discarded. MiTCR, run with a Q25 quality threshold and the strictest error-elimination algorithm, handled CDR3 identification, clonotype clustering and error correction. A nonparametric unseen species model with Euler transformation was used to estimate lower-bound total TCR beta diversity. TCRdb itself trimmed the public reads at Q25 with fastp, ran MiXCR and retained productive beta chains. Rows are combined by CDR3 protein, so each entry shows the most common genes and DNA. The V and J calls were not made by the authors but by TCRdb's processing. This sample is represented by about 1.8 million distinct CDR3 sequences; roughly 52% of them were singletons. The ten largest clones capture over 2% of the sample.

About this clonotype: Its target antigen remains unknown. Per-base quality was not reported, and no clone a single base away is much larger than it.

Donors were a few dozen systemically healthy Caucasian individuals from Russia aged roughly 6 to 90 years. Roughly 10 milliliters of peripheral blood were drawn from each donor into EDTA-treated Vacutainer tubes. Ficoll-Paque density-gradient centrifugation was used to isolate PBMCs, with at least 6.5 million per sample. Trizol reagent was used to extract total RNA from PBMCs, with at least 5 micrograms per sample. For every donor, flow cytometry on a PBMC aliquot measured the percentage of naive CD45RAhigh/CD27high T cells. CDR1 WSHSY and CDR2 SAAADI were looked up in the germline V gene. The CDR3 numbers 14 residues from cysteine through phenylalanine. Of the read, only the CDR3 DNA is kept; its 42 bases are in frame from base 1. V loses 3 bases of germline sequence and J loses 2 bases, and the interval between the two ends is 9 bases.

The sequence links TRBV10-2 to TRBJ2-3; the D gene cannot be named for sure. The source of this sequence is a woman aged 40 to 50 in good health. The material sequenced was blood. CDR3 sequence: CASSDTALTDTQYF. The DNA sequence is as follows: TGCGCCAGCAGTGATACCGCACTCACAGATACGCAGTATTTT.